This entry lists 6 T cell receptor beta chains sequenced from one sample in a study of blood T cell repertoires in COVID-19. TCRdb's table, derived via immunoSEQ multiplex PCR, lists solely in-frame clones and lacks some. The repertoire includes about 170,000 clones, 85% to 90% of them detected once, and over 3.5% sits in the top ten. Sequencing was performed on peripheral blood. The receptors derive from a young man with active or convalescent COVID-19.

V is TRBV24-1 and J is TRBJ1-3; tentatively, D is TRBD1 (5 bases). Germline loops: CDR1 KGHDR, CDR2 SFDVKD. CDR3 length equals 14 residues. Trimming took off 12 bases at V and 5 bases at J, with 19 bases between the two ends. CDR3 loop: CAEISGTGRNTIYF. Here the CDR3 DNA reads TGTGCCGAGATTAGTGGAACAGGTAGAAACACCATATATTTT.

The chain's CDR3 is CAISESNGGTEAFF. DNA for the CDR3: TGTGCCATCAGTGAGTCGAACGGGGGGACTGAAGCTTTCTTT. The chain carries TRBV10-3 and TRBJ1-1; TRBD1 is a possible D gene (5 bases). Per the germline V gene, CDR1 is ENHRY and CDR2 is SYGVKD. V gave up 0 bases and J gave up 5 bases, with 10 bases separating them. The CDR3 has 14 amino acids.

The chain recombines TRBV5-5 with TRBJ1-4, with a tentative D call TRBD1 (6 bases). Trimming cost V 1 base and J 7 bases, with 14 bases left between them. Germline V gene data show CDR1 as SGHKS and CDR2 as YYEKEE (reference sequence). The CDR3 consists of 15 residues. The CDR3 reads CASSLYGGDGEKLFF. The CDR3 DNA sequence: TGTGCCAGCAGCTTGTATGGGGGCGACGGTGAAAAACTGTTTTTT.

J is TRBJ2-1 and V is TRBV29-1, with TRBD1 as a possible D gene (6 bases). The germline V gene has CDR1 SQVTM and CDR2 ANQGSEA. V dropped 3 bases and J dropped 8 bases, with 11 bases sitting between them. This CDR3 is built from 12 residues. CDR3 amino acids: CSVDARGDEQFF. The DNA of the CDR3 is TGCAGCGTTGATGCCAGGGGAGATGAGCAGTTCTTC.

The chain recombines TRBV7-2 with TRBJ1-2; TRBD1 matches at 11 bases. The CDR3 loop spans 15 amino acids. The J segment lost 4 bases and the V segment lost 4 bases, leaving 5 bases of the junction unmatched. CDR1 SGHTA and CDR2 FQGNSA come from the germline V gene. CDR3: CASSSWDRGIYGYTF. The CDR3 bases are TGTGCCAGCAGCTCCTGGGACAGGGGGATCTATGGCTACACCTTC.

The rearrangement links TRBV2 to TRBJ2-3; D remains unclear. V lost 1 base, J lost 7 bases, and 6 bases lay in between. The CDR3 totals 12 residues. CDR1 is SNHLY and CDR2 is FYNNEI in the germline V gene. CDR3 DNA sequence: TGTGCCAGCAGTGAAGGTCCGTATACGCAGTATTTT. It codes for CASSEGPYTQYF.